The 28 T cell receptor beta chains below come from one sample, sequenced in a study of blood T cell repertoires in COVID-19. Only in-frame clones appear in the TCRdb table, and some are missing; sequencing was by immunoSEQ multiplex PCR. Among around 200,000 clones listed, about 85% were seen once. Sequencing was carried out using PBMCs or T cells enriched from blood (not recorded which). These receptors all come from a man aged 35 to 55 who had recovered from COVID-19.

Remarks on this clone: This CDR3 is also generated by other DNA sequences in the sample. The rearrangement joins TRBV12-3 or TRBV12-4 to TRBJ1-1, with TRBD1 matching over 7 bases. V shed 5 bases and J 4 bases; nucleotides not matched to a gene: 4. CDR3 length: 13 residues. As DNA, the CDR3 is TGTGCCAGCAGTCGACAGGGTGGCACTGAAGCTTTCTTT. It yields the protein CASSRQGGTEAFF.

The V and J genes are TRBV5-6 and TRBJ2-2, with D possibly being TRBD1 (6 bases). Per germline, CDR1 SGHDT and CDR2 YYEEEE. CDR3 length: 16 amino acids. The V end lost 0 bases, the J end lost 1 base, and 10 bases lay between the germline ends. Here the CDR3 DNA reads TGTGCCAGCAGCTTGGGGCAGGGGTGGAACACCGGGGAGCTGTTTTTT. It encodes CASSLGQGWNTGELFF.

This chain connects TRBV6-5 to TRBJ1-5; D is perhaps TRBD1 (5 bases). The CDR3 consists of 13 residues. Germline V CDR1 and CDR2: MNHEY, SVGAGI. The V gene lost 4 bases and the J gene lost 6 bases, with 10 bases spanning the gap. The CDR3: CASSSQDSQPQHF. DNA of the CDR3: TGTGCCAGCAGTTCCCAAGACAGTCAGCCCCAGCATTTT.

The V call is TRBV7-8, the J call TRBJ1-2, with D possibly TRBD1 on 5 matching bases. Deletions cut 5 bases from V and 0 bases from J, with 10 bases between. The CDR3 contains 14 residues. Germline V gene sequence: CDR1 SGHVS, CDR2 FQNEAQ. CDR3 protein: CASSPTEANYGYTF. Written as DNA, the CDR3 is TGTGCCAGCAGCCCGACAGAGGCTAACTATGGCTACACCTTC.

This clone was found a few times. The chain links TRBV7-8 to TRBJ2-7; the D gene is possibly TRBD1 (5 bases). The CDR3 is 14 amino acids. Trimming took off 1 base at V and 2 bases at J, with 9 bases between the two ends. Germline CDR1 is SGHVS and CDR2 is FQNEAQ. The CDR3 DNA follows: TGTGCCAGCAGCTTAGAACAGGAGACCTACGAGCAGTACTTC. It yields the protein CASSLEQETYEQYF.

A note on this clone: A far larger clone is a single base away, which makes a read error likely. The CDR3 protein is CASSQLAGGPDTQYF. Written as DNA, the CDR3 is TGTGCCAGCAGTCAACTAGCGGGAGGGCCAGATACGCAGTATTTT. This chain joins TRBV2 and TRBJ2-3; TRBD2 aligns across 13 bases. V dropped 5 bases and J dropped 4; count of bases not matched to a gene: 3. The CDR3 totals 15 residues. The germline V gene has CDR1 SNHLY and CDR2 FYNNEI.

This chain uses TRBV28 with TRBJ2-7; TRBD2 matches at 11 bases. This CDR3 has 16 residues. Germline CDR1 MDHEN, CDR2 SYDVKM. Trimming cost V 2 bases and J 5 bases; bases outside gene matches: 8. The CDR3 sequence: CASSLVTSGRINEQYF. The CDR3 coding sequence is TGTGCCAGCAGTTTAGTCACTAGCGGGAGAATTAACGAGCAGTACTTC.

The chain employs TRBV7-2 and TRBJ2-3; perhaps TRBD2 as D (5 bases). The CDR3 runs to 15 residues. Per the germline V gene, CDR1 is SGHTA and CDR2 is FQGNSA. V was clipped by 5 bases and J by 3 bases, with 15 bases between them. The DNA of the CDR3 is TGTGCCAGCAGCCGCCGGTCCGGGAAAACAGATACGCAGTATTTT. It is translated as CASSRRSGKTDTQYF.

The chain employs TRBV3-1 (or the pseudogene TRBV3-2) and TRBJ2-7; perhaps TRBD1 as D (6 bases). The V gene lost 4 bases and the J gene lost 2 bases, with 18 bases spanning the gap. The CDR3 has 16 amino acids. In germline, CDR1 is LGHDT, CDR2 YNNKEL (reference sequence). CDR3: CASSPTSGTPAYEQYF. The CDR3 DNA reads TGTGCCAGCAGCCCGACCTCCGGGACACCGGCCTACGAGCAGTACTTC.

The V gene is TRBV10-3, the J gene TRBJ2-1, with D tentatively TRBD2 (6 bases). The CDR3 covers 13 residues. Germline lookup yields CDR1 ENHRY and CDR2 SYGVKD. The V end lost 8 bases, the J end lost 0 bases, and 8 bases lay between the germline ends. The CDR3 nucleotides read TGTGCCATCCGGGGGAGCTCCTACAATGAGCAGTTCTTC. This gives the protein CAIRGSSYNEQFF.

The chain joins TRBV28 to TRBJ2-7; 8 nucleotides line up with TRBD2. The CDR3 covers 13 residues. Looked up from germline, CDR1 is MDHEN and CDR2 is SYDVKM. The V gene end was trimmed by 3 bases and the J gene end by 7 bases; junction bases not matched to a gene: 5. DNA of the CDR3: TGTGCCAGCAGTTTCGGGGGGGGAGGTGAGCAGTACTTC. This codes for CASSFGGGGEQYF.

The chain employs TRBV15 and TRBJ2-7; maybe TRBD2 (6 bases). In germline, CDR1 is LNHNV, CDR2 YYDKDF (reference sequence). Trimming stripped 0 bases from V and 6 bases from J, with 15 bases between. The CDR3 runs 15 residues. CDR3 sequence (DNA): TGTGCCACCAGCAGAGATTTGGTGGGAGGTCTCGAGCAGTACTTC. Residues: CATSRDLVGGLEQYF.

V and J are TRBV24-1 and TRBJ1-4; D not certain. Germline CDR1 and CDR2: KGHDR and SFDVKD. CDR3 length: 14 amino acids. V was trimmed by 2 bases and J by 4 bases, leaving 7 bases between them. CDR3 sequence reads: CATSDSGLNEKLFF. CDR3 DNA: TGTGCCACCAGTGATTCGGGTCTTAATGAAAAACTGTTTTTT.

This chain uses TRBV28 with TRBJ1-6; D remains ambiguous. CDR3 length: 14 amino acids. Deletions cut 3 bases from V and 6 bases from J, with 9 bases between. The V gene's germline CDR1 is MDHEN and CDR2 SYDVKM. Here the CDR3 DNA reads TGTGCCAGCAGTTTCAGCGGTCGTAATTCACCCCTCCACTTT. This translates into CASSFSGRNSPLHF.

The rearrangement uses TRBV7-3 and TRBJ2-1, with 14 bases that match TRBD2. Germline V gene data show CDR1 as SGHTA and CDR2 as FQGTGA. The CDR3 extends over 15 amino acids. Unmatched junction bases numbered 4, after V lost 5 bases and J lost 7 bases. In nucleotides, the CDR3 is TGTGCCAGCAGCCCGCGGACTAGCGGGGGGAATGAGCAGTTCTTC. This codes for CASSPRTSGGNEQFF.

This clone has just a few counts. The CDR3 protein is CAWSVQSNQPQHF. The CDR3 nucleotides are TGTGCCTGGAGTGTACAAAGCAATCAGCCCCAGCATTTT. The chain has TRBV30 and TRBJ1-5; no firm D call. From germline, CDR1 is GTSNPN and CDR2 SVGIG (reference sequence). Trimming removed 0 bases from V and 1 base from J, with 4 bases in between. The CDR3 extends over 13 amino acids.

V and J are TRBV4-1 and TRBJ2-4, with 11 bases lining up with TRBD1. The ends lost 2 bases at V and 2 bases at J; junction bases unmatched: 5. CDR3 length equals 17 residues. Germline V lookup: CDR1 MGHRA, CDR2 YSYEKL. DNA for the CDR3: TGCGCCAGCAGCCAACCGGGACAGGGGGGTTCCAAAAACATTCAGTACTTC. Translated: CASSQPGQGGSKNIQYF.

V gene TRBV28 combines with J gene TRBJ1-5; D might be TRBD1 (5 bases). The CDR3 has 15 residues. V dropped 3 bases and J dropped 2 bases, with 11 bases sitting between them. Germline V gene data show CDR1 as MDHEN and CDR2 as SYDVKM. CDR3 in DNA: TGTGCCAGCAGTTTCGGGGGAGGAGGCAATCAGCCCCAGCATTTT. It codes for CASSFGGGGNQPQHF. The whole variable domain, filled in from reference TRBV28 and TRBJ1-5, reads DVKVTQSSRYLVKRTGEKVFLECVQDMDHENMFWYRQDPGLGLRLIYFSYDVKMKEKGDIPEGYSVSREKKERFSLILESASTNQTSMYLCASSFGGGGNQPQHFGDGTRLSIL.

Note on this clone: Other DNA sequences in the sample encode the same CDR3. The V and J genes are TRBV2 and TRBJ2-7, with D perhaps TRBD1 (5 bases). Germline V CDR1 and CDR2: SNHLY, FYNNEI. The CDR3 length is 14 residues. The ends were cut back, 2 bases at V and 4 bases at J, with 12 bases in the middle. In DNA, the CDR3 is TGTGCCAGCAGTGAATTAGGGGCTGGGTACGAGCAGTACTTC. It is translated as CASSELGAGYEQYF.

The V call is TRBV24-1, the J call TRBJ2-1; 7 positions match TRBD1. CDR3 length equals 16 residues. Germline V gene sequence: CDR1 KGHDR, CDR2 SFDVKD. The V segment lost 2 bases and the J segment 2 bases; nucleotides outside the gene matches: 5. CDR3 nucleotide sequence: TGTGCCACCAGTGATTCAAATAGGGGGCCCTACAATGAGCAGTTCTTC. Translating it yields CATSDSNRGPYNEQFF.

This chain joins TRBV5-1 and TRBJ2-5, with 9 bases aligning to TRBD2. Trimming at V came to 6 bases and at J to 4 bases, leaving 13 bases not matched to a gene. Germline loops: CDR1 SGHRS, CDR2 YFSETQ. CDR3 length: 16 amino acids. CDR3: CASMDIAGEFGETQYF. DNA for the CDR3: TGCGCCAGCATGGACATAGCGGGAGAATTCGGAGAGACCCAGTACTTC.

The gene calls are TRBV13 and TRBJ2-7, with 10 bases lining up with TRBD2. The CDR3 totals 17 residues. Germline V gene lookup returns CDR1 PRHDT and CDR2 FYEKMQ (reference sequence). V was clipped by 0 bases and J by 6 bases; unmatched bases: 11. Here the CDR3 reads CASSLGASGSSSLEQYF. CDR3 coding DNA: TGTGCCAGCAGCTTAGGAGCTAGCGGGAGTTCCTCCCTCGAGCAGTACTTC.

The rearrangement joins TRBV5-1 to TRBJ2-3; a weak D match, TRBD1 (5 bases). The germline V gene encodes CDR1 SGHRS and CDR2 YFSETQ. The CDR3 runs 17 residues. V lost 0 bases, J lost 2 bases, and 16 bases lay in between. CDR3 region: CASSLGVDSSLTDTQYF. CDR3 nucleotides: TGCGCCAGCAGCTTGGGGGTAGACAGTTCCCTCACAGATACGCAGTATTTT.

V gene TRBV5-3 combines with J gene TRBJ1-1, with 7 bases lining up with TRBD1. TRBV5-3 is an ORF for which the function is uncertain. The CDR3 consists of 17 residues. The V gene end was trimmed by 7 bases and the J gene end by 3 bases; junction bases not matched to a gene: 18. The CDR3 loop reads CARAFRGTDCEDTEAFF. The DNA of the CDR3 is TGTGCCAGAGCTTTCCGTGGGACAGACTGTGAGGACACTGAAGCTTTCTTT.

J is TRBJ1-1 and V is TRBV7-8, with TRBD1 matching 8 bases. Germline V gives CDR1 SGHVS, CDR2 FQNEAQ. V lost 5 bases to trimming and J lost 3 bases; unmatched junction nucleotides: 5. The CDR3 has 14 residues. CDR3 DNA sequence: TGTGCCAGCAGCAAAACAGGGGGAGACACTGAAGCTTTCTTT. It yields the protein CASSKTGGDTEAFF.

The chain joins TRBV7-8 to TRBJ1-6; D is unresolved. This CDR3 is 12 amino acids long. Germline V gene data show CDR1 as SGHVS and CDR2 as FQNEAQ. The V gene lost 5 bases and the J gene lost 10 bases, with 9 bases spanning the gap. CDR3 in DNA: TGTGCCAGCAGCCCCGGGGAGTCACCCCTCCACTTT. It is translated as CASSPGESPLHF.

The V gene is TRBV11-1, the J gene TRBJ1-1; perhaps TRBD1 as D (5 bases). The CDR3 has 16 amino acids. The V gene's germline CDR1 is SGHAT and CDR2 FQDESV (reference sequence). With 6 bases removed from V and 5 bases from J, the gap between germline ends came to 22 bases. Here the CDR3 reads CASSSRLGRGGTEAFF. DNA of the CDR3: TGTGCCAGCAGTTCTCGCCTCGGGCGCGGGGGGACTGAAGCTTTCTTT.

This rearrangement joins TRBV9 to TRBJ2-7; a possible D gene is TRBD1 (6 bases). The germline V gene has CDR1 SGDLS and CDR2 YYNGEE. The CDR3 sequence is 14 residues long. V gave up 0 bases and J gave up 5 bases, with 12 bases separating them. The CDR3 spells CASSVDEGVNEQYF. The CDR3, as DNA: TGTGCCAGCAGCGTAGATGAGGGGGTTAACGAGCAGTACTTC.